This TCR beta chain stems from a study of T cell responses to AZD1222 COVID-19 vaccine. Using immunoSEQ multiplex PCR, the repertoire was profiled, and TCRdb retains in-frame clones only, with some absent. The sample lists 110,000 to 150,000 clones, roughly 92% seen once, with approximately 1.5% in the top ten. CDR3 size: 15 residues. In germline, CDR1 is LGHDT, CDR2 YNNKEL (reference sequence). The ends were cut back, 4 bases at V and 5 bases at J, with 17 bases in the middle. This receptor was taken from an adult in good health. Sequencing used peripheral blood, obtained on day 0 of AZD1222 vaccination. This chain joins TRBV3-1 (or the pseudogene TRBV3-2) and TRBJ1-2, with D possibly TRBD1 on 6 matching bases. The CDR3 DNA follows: TGTGCCAGCAGCCCATGGAGGGGGGGCGGGTATGGCTACACCTTC. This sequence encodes CASSPWRGGGYGYTF.